Presented here are 21 T cell receptor beta chains from one specimen sequenced in a study of neoadjuvant nivolumab and ipilimumab in lung cancer. Clones were sequenced by immunoSEQ multiplex PCR, and TCRdb holds only the in-frame ones, with some missing. The top ten hold around 7.3% of the sample, which has approximately 17,000 clones, approximately 76% seen once. Sequences were derived from tumor tissue, sampled after neoadjuvant nivolumab, alone or with ipilimumab, at or shortly before surgery. Receptors were obtained from an adult with non-small cell lung cancer.

This chain links TRBV13 with TRBJ1-1; D perhaps matches TRBD1 (5 bases). V shed 0 bases and J shed 2 bases, with 22 bases lying between them. This CDR3 region has 19 residues. Germline V lookup: CDR1 PRHDT, CDR2 FYEKMQ (reference sequence). The CDR3 here is CASSLGRRVWDPTNTEAFF. CDR3 sequence (DNA): TGTGCCAGCAGCTTAGGCCGGCGGGTCTGGGACCCAACCAACACTGAAGCTTTCTTT.

The rearrangement uses TRBV11-2 and TRBJ2-1; 11 bases line up with TRBD1. There are 16 residues in the CDR3. Germline assignment: CDR1 SGHAT and CDR2 FQNNGV. The J segment lost 1 base and the V segment lost 5 bases, leaving 4 bases of the junction unmatched. The CDR3 nucleotides are TGTGCCAGCAGCCCCGGACAGGGGGCATCCTACAATGAGCAGTTCTTC. As protein: CASSPGQGASYNEQFF.

J is TRBJ2-7 and V is TRBV5-1; D is possibly TRBD2 (5 bases). Per the germline V gene, CDR1 is SGHRS and CDR2 is YFSETQ. V lost 1 base, J lost 3 bases, and 5 bases lay in between. The CDR3 is 12 amino acids. Here the CDR3 reads CASSLSGYEQYF. DNA for the CDR3: TGCGCCAGCAGCTTGAGCGGCTACGAGCAGTACTTC.

This clone was recorded only once. V usage is TRBV13 and J usage is TRBJ2-7, with D perhaps being TRBD1 or TRBD2 (5 bases each). The CDR3 has 14 amino acids. Trimming took 5 bases from V and 6 from J, leaving 17 bases between them. Germline V gene data show CDR1 as PRHDT and CDR2 as FYEKMQ (reference sequence). The CDR3: CASSLGHTSSEQYF. CDR3 in DNA: TGTGCCAGCAGCCTTGGACATACTAGTTCCGAGCAGTACTTC.

The V call is TRBV5-6, the J call TRBJ1-1; D possibly corresponds to TRBD1 (6 bases). Trimming took 1 base from V and 6 from J, leaving 22 bases between them. The germline V gene encodes CDR1 SGHDT and CDR2 YYEEEE. This CDR3 contains 17 residues. CDR3 amino acids: CASSLSANREVGAEAFF. CDR3 in DNA: TGTGCCAGCAGCTTGTCGGCGAACAGGGAGGTGGGGGCTGAAGCTTTCTTT.

This clone has just a few counts. The chain carries TRBV5-1 and TRBJ2-7, with 14 bases aligning to TRBD2. V shed 3 bases and J 7 bases; nucleotides not matched to a gene: 6. The CDR3 is made up of 15 amino acids. Germline V gene sequence: CDR1 SGHRS, CDR2 YFSETQ. The CDR3 reads CASSSGLAGEEEQYF. CDR3 sequence (DNA): TGCGCCAGCAGCTCGGGACTAGCGGGGGAGGAGGAGCAGTACTTC.

This chain joins TRBV6-1 and TRBJ2-3; 10 bases align to TRBD2. The germline V gene has CDR1 MNHNS and CDR2 SASEGT. Trimming cost V 1 base and J 2 bases; bases outside gene matches: 6. The CDR3 loop spans 17 amino acids. The CDR3 protein is CASSEGTSGAFTDTQYF. Here the CDR3 DNA reads TGTGCCAGCAGTGAAGGGACTAGCGGAGCGTTCACAGATACGCAGTATTTT.

This rearrangement joins TRBV11-3 to TRBJ2-7; D unresolved. The CDR3 has 14 residues. Germline V CDR1 and CDR2: SGHNT, YENEEA. Trimming shortened V by 1 base and J by 5 bases, and 12 bases separated the two germline ends. This chain's CDR3 is CASSLAGPYHEQYF. CDR3 DNA: TGTGCCAGCAGCTTAGCTGGGCCGTACCACGAGCAGTACTTC. Full variable domain (outside the CDR3, taken from reference TRBV11-3 and TRBJ2-7): EAGVVQSPRYKIIEKKQPVAFWCNPISGHNTLYWYLQNLGQGPELLIRYENEEAVDDSQLPKDRFSAERLKGVDSTLKIQPAELGDSAVYLCASSLAGPYHEQYFGPGTRLTVT.

The J gene is TRBJ1-4, the V gene TRBV30; D remains unclear. The CDR3 has 11 amino acids. V lost 3 bases to trimming and J lost 7 bases, with 6 bases between them. CDR1 GTSNPN and CDR2 SVGIG come from the germline V gene (reference sequence). The CDR3 DNA sequence: TGTGCCTGGAGCCCCGGTGAAAAACTGTTTTTT. This translates into CAWSPGEKLFF.

The chain carries TRBV5-4 and TRBJ2-2; tentative D call: TRBD2 (5 bases). Germline assignment: CDR1 SGHNT and CDR2 YYREEE (reference sequence). V shed 2 bases and J shed 0 bases, with 8 bases lying between them. The CDR3 has 15 residues. The CDR3 nucleotides read TGTGCCAGCAGCTTTCCGGGATCGAACACCGGGGAGCTGTTTTTT. It translates to CASSFPGSNTGELFF.

This clone was recorded once. The chain joins TRBV7-9 to TRBJ1-1; D is unclear. This CDR3 is built from 15 residues. V lost 4 bases and J 5 bases, leaving 17 bases between the germline ends. The germline V gene has CDR1 SEHNR and CDR2 FQNEAQ (reference sequence). The CDR3 sequence: CASSYRAREGTEAFF. CDR3 DNA: TGTGCCAGCAGCTATAGGGCCCGGGAAGGTACTGAAGCTTTCTTT. Using reference TRBV7-9 and TRBJ1-1 for the parts outside the CDR3, the full variable domain is DTGVSQNPRHKITKRGQNVTFRCDPISEHNRLYWYRQTLGQGPEFLTYFQNEAQLEKSRLLSDRFSAERPKGSFSTLEIQRTEQGDSAMYLCASSYRAREGTEAFFGQGTRLTVV.

This chain uses TRBV7-3 with TRBJ2-3; 11 bases match TRBD2. The CDR3 has 17 amino acids. The V and J ends lost 5 bases and 0 bases, in that order; junction bases with no gene match: 7. Germline V lookup: CDR1 SGHTA, CDR2 FQGTGA. The CDR3 bases are TGTGCCAGCAGCCCACCGACTAGCGGGGACAGCACAGATACGCAGTATTTT. It is translated as CASSPPTSGDSTDTQYF.

The chain has TRBV7-2 and TRBJ2-7; D might be TRBD1 or TRBD2, each matching 5 bases. Germline V gene data show CDR1 as SGHTA and CDR2 as FQGNSA. This CDR3 has 17 residues. V lost 3 bases, J lost 3 bases, and 21 bases lay in between. The CDR3 DNA reads as TGTGCCAGCAGCTTTTTTGAGAGGGACCAATTTGACTACGAGCAGTACTTC. This gives the protein CASSFFERDQFDYEQYF.

This clone was counted a few times. CDR3 coding DNA: TGTGCCACCAGCAGGACAGGGGGCACGTACGAGCAGTACTTC. It is translated as CATSRTGGTYEQYF. The chain combines TRBV15 with TRBJ2-7; 10 nucleotides agree with TRBD1. J was trimmed by 4 bases and V by 3 bases; bases with no gene match: 3. This CDR3 is built from 14 residues. CDR1 is LNHNV and CDR2 is YYDKDF in the germline V gene (reference sequence).

CDR3 residues: CASSLASNSGANVLTF. CDR3 DNA sequence: TGTGCCAGCAGCTTAGCCTCGAACTCTGGGGCCAACGTCCTGACTTTC. V and J are TRBV7-6 and TRBJ2-6; D uncertain. From germline, CDR1 is SGHVS and CDR2 FNYEAQ. V lost 0 bases to trimming and J lost 0 bases, with 6 bases between them. The CDR3 runs to 16 residues.

This chain uses TRBV2 with TRBJ2-1, with TRBD2 matching over 13 bases. The CDR3 runs 17 residues. V shed 7 bases and J 9 bases; nucleotides not matched to a gene: 15. CDR1 is SNHLY, CDR2 FYNNEI, per germline. This CDR3 reads CASNAGRTSGGLGEQFF. The CDR3 DNA reads TGTGCCAGCAACGCAGGGCGGACTAGCGGGGGTTTGGGTGAGCAGTTCTTC.

The chain carries TRBV19 and TRBJ2-1, with 7 bases identical to TRBD1. V shed 5 bases, J shed 6 bases, and the junction held 7 bases outside the gene matches. The CDR3 runs 14 residues. From germline, CDR1 is LNHDA and CDR2 SQIVND (reference sequence). The CDR3 is CASSPLDRPNEQFF. As DNA, the CDR3 is TGTGCCAGTAGTCCCTTGGACAGGCCCAATGAGCAGTTCTTC.

The gene calls are TRBV2 and TRBJ1-5; possible D gene TRBD1, 6 bases. Germline V CDR1 and CDR2: SNHLY, FYNNEI. The V end was cut by 6 bases, the J end by 3 bases, with 18 bases between. This CDR3 is built from 16 residues. In nucleotides, the CDR3 is TGTGCCAGCAGCCTGGACAGCGGTGTGAACAATCAGCCCCAGCATTTT. Encoded protein: CASSLDSGVNNQPQHF.

V gene TRBV5-8 combines with J gene TRBJ2-5; the D gene could be TRBD1 or TRBD2 (5 bases each). The CDR3 loop spans 14 amino acids. Trimming removed 4 bases from V and 1 base from J, with 11 bases in between. CDR1 and CDR2 (germline): SGHTS, YDEGEE. The CDR3 is CASSPGDRQETQYF. DNA for the CDR3: TGTGCCAGCAGCCCCGGGGACCGCCAAGAGACCCAGTACTTC.

In this sample, this clone turned up once. The chain is built from TRBV18 and TRBJ2-1; tentatively, D is TRBD2 (7 bases). The V end was cut by 3 bases, the J end by 9 bases, with 24 bases between. This CDR3 is built from 17 residues. Germline loops: CDR1 KGHSH, CDR2 LQKENI. This chain's CDR3 is CASSPLRGGGSGGEQFF. The CDR3 DNA reads TGTGCCAGCTCACCCCTACGCGGCGGGGGCTCCGGAGGTGAGCAGTTCTTC.

This clone was picked up a small number of times. The chain links TRBV6-5 to TRBJ1-5; D not certain. Trimming took 0 bases from V and 1 from J, leaving 7 bases between them. The CDR3 has 15 residues. Germline V gene lookup returns CDR1 MNHEY and CDR2 SVGAGI. The DNA of the CDR3 is TGTGCCAGCAGTTACTCGAAGGGAAGCAATCAGCCCCAGCATTTT. Translated, it gives CASSYSKGSNQPQHF.